This entry is about one TCR beta chain. Its antigen remains unidentified. This sample was included in a study of tumor-infiltrating lymphocytes in glioblastoma multiforme. General observations from the study: Detected clone frequencies may not reflect cell counts, being RNA-based.

The CDR3 is 13 amino acids. The V end lost 0 bases, the J end lost 2 bases, and 6 bases lay between the germline ends. Per germline, CDR1 SGHRS and CDR2 YFSETQ. TCRB libraries came from RNA via three nested multiplex PCR rounds. TCRdb re-derived calls from the multiplex PCR reads in MiXCR, one entry per CDR3 protein. The sample carries about 32,000 distinct CDR3 sequences, around 60% recorded once. The chain links TRBV5-1 to TRBJ2-7; D is ambiguous. The origin of this receptor is a male donor with glioblastoma. What was sequenced was brain tumor tissue. As DNA, the CDR3 is TGCGCCAGCAGCTTGGAAGTCACCTACGAGCAGTACTTC. Amino acids: CASSLEVTYEQYF.